The 5 T cell receptor beta chains presented below share a single source sample, sequenced in a study of T cells after yellow fever vaccination. One entry per CDR3 protein, called by TCRdb with MiXCR from the 5' RACE reads. Of 280,000 or so distinct CDR3 sequences listed, roughly 8.7% are singletons. The starting material was CD4+ T cells sorted from PBMCs, obtained 5 days after the yellow fever booster vaccination. The source of these receptors is a man between 18 and 35 years old who received the YFV17D yellow fever vaccine.

The chain employs TRBV28 and TRBJ1-2, with D tentatively TRBD1 (6 bases). Germline CDR1 reads MDHEN; CDR2 reads SYDVKM. The CDR3 runs 12 residues. Trimming removed 10 bases from V and 6 bases from J, with 15 bases in between. Here the CDR3 reads CATGITGNGYTF. In DNA form, the CDR3 reads TGTGCCACCGGGATCACAGGGAATGGCTACACCTTC.

The CDR3 region is CASSYSWLAGAGGDEQFF. In nucleotides, the CDR3 is TGTGCCAGCAGTTACTCTTGGCTAGCGGGCGCCGGGGGGGATGAGCAGTTCTTC. The V and J genes are TRBV6-5 and TRBJ2-1, with 8 bases fitting TRBD2. The CDR3 totals 18 residues. V lost 0 bases, J lost 8 bases, and 15 bases stayed unmatched. Germline V gene lookup returns CDR1 MNHEY and CDR2 SVGAGI.

This clonotype was recorded at least ten times. The gene calls are TRBV5-1 and TRBJ1-1; tentatively, D is TRBD1 (6 bases). The length of the CDR3 is 14 residues. The V end was cut by 4 bases, the J end by 7 bases, with 17 bases between. Germline V CDR1 and CDR2: SGHRS, YFSETQ. CDR3 amino acids: CASSLLGGQGEAFF. The DNA of the CDR3 is TGCGCCAGCAGCCTCCTTGGGGGGCAGGGTGAAGCTTTCTTT.

This clonotype was seen a handful of times. The chain joins TRBV7-2 to TRBJ2-4; TRBD2 matches at 9 bases. The CDR3 totals 17 residues. Germline V gene sequence: CDR1 SGHTA, CDR2 FQGNSA. The J segment lost 2 bases and the V segment lost 5 bases, leaving 10 bases of the junction unmatched. The CDR3 region has the DNA TGTGCCAGCAGCCCCGGGGGCGGGGGGGCCTCCAAAAACATTCAGTACTTC. It yields the protein CASSPGGGGASKNIQYF. Supplemented by reference TRBV7-2 and TRBJ2-4, the full variable domain reads GAGVSQSPSNKVTEKGKDVELRCDPISGHTALYWYRQSLGQGLEFLIYFQGNSAPDKSGLPSDRFSAERTGGSVSTLTIQRTQQEDSAVYLCASSPGGGGASKNIQYFGAGTRLSVL.

The chain has TRBV10-3 and TRBJ1-1; D is possibly TRBD1 (6 bases). The CDR3 spans 13 residues. V was pared by 4 bases and J by 11 bases, with 17 bases between. The V gene's germline CDR1 is ENHRY and CDR2 SYGVKD. CDR3 sequence reads: CAISGGNRERAFF. The CDR3 bases are TGTGCCATCAGTGGGGGAAACAGGGAAAGGGCTTTCTTT.